This TCR beta chain was sequenced during a study of regulatory T cells in long-lasting Graves disease. Assembly of TCR beta libraries relied on iRepertoire HTBI primers together with Arm-PCR of CDR3 regions. In TCRdb, the multiplex PCR reads were re-called with MiXCR into one record per CDR3 protein. The repertoire holds 390,000 or so distinct CDR3 sequences, with about 10% as singletons. Time point specified: newly diagnosed GD, antithyroid drugs for less than 3 months. TCR sequences were obtained from RNA taken from PBMCs. This clonotype was picked up many times. Its antigen is unidentified. General study findings and limits: New patients shared fewer public clonotypes (966) than persistent patients did (about 3,000).

The CDR3 is 13 amino acids. Germline V gives CDR1 GTSNPN, CDR2 SVGIG (reference sequence). V dropped 2 bases and J dropped 5; count of bases not matched to a gene: 2. In addition, the sample was reused for a study of T cells in Graves' hyperthyroidism and ophthalmopathy.

This specimen consisted of peripheral blood mononuclear cells (PBMCs), obtained at new diagnosis, from a patient treated with antithyroid drugs. The J gene is TRBJ1-1, the V gene TRBV30, with TRBD1 matching 10 bases. The sequence was collected from a young woman with Graves disease. The CDR3 DNA is TGTGCCTGGAGTAGGACAGGGGGAACTGAAGCTTTCTTT. It encodes CAWSRTGGTEAFF.